This passage covers 10 T cell receptor beta chains from one sample sequenced in a study of blood T cell repertoires in COVID-19. The table came from immunoSEQ multiplex PCR; TCRdb's copy has only in-frame clones and leaves some out. Among about 250,000 clones listed, approximately 82% were seen once. The source material was PBMCs or T cells enriched from blood (not recorded which). The source of these receptors is a middle-aged man who had been exposed to COVID-19.

The chain's CDR3 is CASSDRTGRSYNEQFF. The DNA of the CDR3 is TGTGCCAGCAGTGACCGGACAGGGAGGTCGTACAATGAGCAGTTCTTC. The chain links TRBV9 to TRBJ2-1; 8 bases line up with TRBD1. This CDR3 comprises 16 residues. Germline lookup yields CDR1 SGDLS and CDR2 YYNGEE. V lost 5 bases and J lost 4; bases outside the gene matches: 11.

This chain connects TRBV30 to TRBJ1-1; D is unclear. Deletions cut 0 bases from V and 0 bases from J, with 5 bases between. The germline CDR1 and CDR2 sequences are GTSNPN and SVGIG (reference sequence). This CDR3 has 13 amino acids. For the CDR3, the DNA is TGTGCCTGGAGTGTACACGTGAACACTGAAGCTTTCTTT. Its translation is CAWSVHVNTEAFF.

The genes are TRBV18 and TRBJ1-2; perhaps TRBD1 as D (6 bases). The ends were cut back, 3 bases at V and 2 bases at J, with 13 bases in the middle. The CDR3 runs 15 residues. CDR1 is KGHSH, CDR2 LQKENI, per germline. The chain's CDR3 is CASSPDLTGNYGYTF. CDR3 DNA sequence: TGTGCCAGCTCACCGGACTTGACAGGAAACTATGGCTACACCTTC.

This clone was counted once. CDR3 sequence reads: CASSPDRDNQPQHF. For the CDR3, the DNA is TGTGCCAGCAGCCCGGACAGGGATAATCAGCCCCAGCATTTT. This rearrangement joins TRBV7-8 to TRBJ1-5, with TRBD1 matching over 8 bases. Germline CDR1 is SGHVS and CDR2 is FQNEAQ. The CDR3 extends over 14 amino acids. The junction had 4 bases not matched to a gene; V was cut back by 5 bases and J by 4 bases. Together with reference TRBV7-8 and TRBJ1-5, the CDR3 gives the full variable domain: GAGVSQSPRYKVAKRGQDVALRCDPISGHVSLFWYQQALGQGPEFLTYFQNEAQLDKSGLPSDRFFAERPEGSVSTLKIQRTQQEDSAVYLCASSPDRDNQPQHFGDGTRLSIL.

The V call is TRBV5-6, the J call TRBJ1-4; tentatively, D is TRBD1 (5 bases). The CDR3 totals 16 residues. Germline V gene sequence: CDR1 SGHDT, CDR2 YYEEEE. Trimming shortened V by 3 bases and J by 5 bases, and 17 bases separated the two germline ends. The CDR3 protein is CASSSPSTGPNEKLFF. In DNA form, the CDR3 reads TGTGCCAGCAGCTCCCCCTCTACAGGACCAAATGAAAAACTGTTTTTT.

The V and J genes are TRBV5-6 and TRBJ2-4; D unresolved. Trimming stripped 6 bases from V and 8 bases from J, with 27 bases between. The CDR3 is 17 residues long. Germline V gives CDR1 SGHDT, CDR2 YYEEEE. The chain's CDR3 is CASISSKNYVIGDIQYF. CDR3 nucleotides: TGTGCCAGCATTTCCAGTAAGAACTACGTTATCGGAGACATTCAGTACTTC.

The chain couples TRBV4-2 to TRBJ1-3; D is unclear. V lost 1 base and J 0 bases, leaving 4 bases between the germline ends. The CDR3 consists of 14 residues. Looked up from germline, CDR1 is LGHNA and CDR2 is YNFKEQ. DNA for the CDR3: TGTGCCAGCAGCCAAGGGGCCTCTGGAAACACCATATATTTT. Translated, it gives CASSQGASGNTIYF.

In nucleotides, the CDR3 is TGCGCCAGCAGCTTTCTTCAGGGGAGGGATGAGCAGTTCTTC. Protein sequence: CASSFLQGRDEQFF. The chain couples TRBV5-1 to TRBJ2-1; TRBD2 is a possible D gene (7 bases). Trimming shortened V by 2 bases and J by 8 bases, and 14 bases separated the two germline ends. CDR1 and CDR2 from the germline V gene are SGHRS and YFSETQ. This CDR3 comprises 14 residues.

The rearrangement links TRBV18 to TRBJ1-1; 9 nucleotides agree with TRBD1. CDR1 and CDR2 (germline): KGHSH, LQKENI. There are 17 residues in the CDR3. The V gene end was trimmed by 1 base and the J gene end by 1 base; junction bases not matched to a gene: 7. CDR3 in amino acids: CASSPRAGDRANTEAFF. Here the CDR3 DNA reads TGTGCCAGCTCACCACGGGCTGGGGACAGGGCGAACACTGAAGCTTTCTTT. The full variable domain, in which reference TRBV18 and TRBJ1-1 provide the parts outside the CDR3, is NAGVMQNPRHLVRRRGQEARLRCSPMKGHSHVYWYRQLPEEGLKFMVYLQKENIIDESGMPKERFSAEFPKEGPSILRIQQVVRGDSAAYFCASSPRAGDRANTEAFFGQGTRLTVV.

The chain uses TRBV5-1 and TRBJ2-7; the D is unclear. Germline CDR1 is SGHRS and CDR2 is YFSETQ. The CDR3 consists of 13 residues. Trimming removed 2 bases at V and 6 bases at J, with 12 bases between. CDR3 nucleotides: TGCGCCAGCAGCTTCTCTCTAGATGCCGAGCAGTACTTC. It codes for CASSFSLDAEQYF.